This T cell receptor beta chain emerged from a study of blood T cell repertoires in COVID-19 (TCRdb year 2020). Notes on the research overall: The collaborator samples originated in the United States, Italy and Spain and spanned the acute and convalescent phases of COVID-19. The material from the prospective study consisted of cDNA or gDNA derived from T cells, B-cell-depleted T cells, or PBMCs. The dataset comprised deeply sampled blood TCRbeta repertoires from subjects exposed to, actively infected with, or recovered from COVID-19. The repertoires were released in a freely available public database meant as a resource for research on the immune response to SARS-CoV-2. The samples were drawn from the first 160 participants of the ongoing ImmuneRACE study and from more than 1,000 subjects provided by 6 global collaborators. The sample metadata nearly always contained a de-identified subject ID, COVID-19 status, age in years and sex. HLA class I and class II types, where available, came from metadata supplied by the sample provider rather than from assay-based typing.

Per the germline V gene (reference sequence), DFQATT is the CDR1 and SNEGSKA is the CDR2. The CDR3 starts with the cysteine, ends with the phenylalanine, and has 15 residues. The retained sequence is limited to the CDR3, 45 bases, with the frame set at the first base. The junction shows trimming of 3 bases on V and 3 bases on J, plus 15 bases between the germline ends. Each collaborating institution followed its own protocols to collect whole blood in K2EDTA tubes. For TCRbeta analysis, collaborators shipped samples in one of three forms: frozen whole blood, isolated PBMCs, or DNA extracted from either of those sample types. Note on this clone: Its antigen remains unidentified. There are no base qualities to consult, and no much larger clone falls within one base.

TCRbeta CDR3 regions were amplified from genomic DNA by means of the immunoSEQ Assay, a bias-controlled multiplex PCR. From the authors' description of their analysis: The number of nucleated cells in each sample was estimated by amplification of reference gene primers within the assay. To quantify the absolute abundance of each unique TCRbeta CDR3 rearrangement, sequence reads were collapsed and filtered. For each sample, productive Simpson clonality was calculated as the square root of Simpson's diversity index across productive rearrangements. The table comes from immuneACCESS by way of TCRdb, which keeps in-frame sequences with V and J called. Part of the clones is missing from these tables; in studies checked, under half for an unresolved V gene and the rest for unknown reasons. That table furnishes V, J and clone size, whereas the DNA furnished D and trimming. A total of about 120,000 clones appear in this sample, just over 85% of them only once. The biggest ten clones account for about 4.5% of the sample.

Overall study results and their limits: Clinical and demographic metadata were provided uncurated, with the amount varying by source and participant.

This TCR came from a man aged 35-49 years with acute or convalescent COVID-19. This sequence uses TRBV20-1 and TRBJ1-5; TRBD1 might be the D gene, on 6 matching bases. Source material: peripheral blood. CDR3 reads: CSASWAGALNQPQHF. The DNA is TGCAGTGCTAGTTGGGCAGGGGCTCTCAATCAGCCCCAGCATTTT.